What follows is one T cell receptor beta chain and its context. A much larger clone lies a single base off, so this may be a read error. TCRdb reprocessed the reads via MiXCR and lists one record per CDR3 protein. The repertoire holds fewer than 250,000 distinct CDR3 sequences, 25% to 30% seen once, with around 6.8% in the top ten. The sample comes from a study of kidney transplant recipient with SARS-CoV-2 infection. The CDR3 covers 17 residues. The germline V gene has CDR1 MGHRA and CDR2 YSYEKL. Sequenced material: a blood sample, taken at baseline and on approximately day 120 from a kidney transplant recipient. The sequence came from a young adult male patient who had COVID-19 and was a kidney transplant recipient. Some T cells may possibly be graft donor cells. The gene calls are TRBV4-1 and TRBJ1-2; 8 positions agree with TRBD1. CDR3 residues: CAGSQRDRLRANYGYTF. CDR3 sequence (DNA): TGCGCCGGCAGCCAGCGGGACAGGTTAAGAGCTAACTATGGCTACACCTTC.